Each of the 17 T cell receptor beta chains below was sequenced from the same sample in a study of shared clonotypes between healthy human individuals. Naive CD8 populations comprised CD45RO-negative cells positively selected for CCR7, excluding terminally differentiated effector memory CD45RA+ cells. Generated by immunoSEQ multiplex PCR, the TCRdb table keeps only in-frame clones and is missing some. In the table there are about 2.2 million clones, about 93% of which are singletons. Sequenced sample: naive CD8+ T cells from PBMCs. Receptors originate from a man in his late teens or twenties in good health. Some clones in this sample may be carry-over from other donors' samples.

This clone was detected only once. J is TRBJ2-7 and V is TRBV7-9; D gene ambiguous. Germline CDR1 is SEHNR and CDR2 is FQNEAQ (reference sequence). V was shortened by 4 bases and J by 3 bases, with 22 bases between the two germline ends. The CDR3 runs to 17 residues. CDR3 sequence (DNA): TGTGCCAGCAGCTCCTCAAGGCCTCAGACAAGAATCTACGAGCAGTACTTC. It encodes CASSSSRPQTRIYEQYF.

This chain links TRBV4-1 with TRBJ1-3, with D possibly being TRBD1 (6 bases). The CDR3 has 16 residues. V lost 2 bases to trimming and J lost 8 bases, with 19 bases between them. Germline V CDR1 and CDR2: MGHRA, YSYEKL. The CDR3 loop is CASSQRSMGAGDTIYF. CDR3 nucleotide sequence: TGCGCCAGCAGCCAACGGTCCATGGGGGCCGGGGACACCATATATTTT.

The chain combines TRBV16 with TRBJ1-2; no firm D call. CDR1 is KGHSY and CDR2 is FQNENV in the germline V gene. The CDR3 spans 12 residues. V was trimmed by 2 bases and J by 6 bases, leaving 7 bases between them. CDR3 region: CASSQGANGYTF. The CDR3 coding sequence is TGTGCCAGCAGCCAAGGTGCCAATGGCTACACCTTC.

The chain couples TRBV4-3 to TRBJ2-1; 12 bases align to TRBD2. The CDR3 sequence is 17 residues long. V trimming: 0 bases; J trimming: 3 bases; junction bases outside the gene matches: 3. CDR1 is LGHNA, CDR2 YSLEER, per germline. The CDR3 DNA is TGCGCCAGCAGCCAAGAAGGGACTAGCGGGTACTACAATGAGCAGTTCTTC. Translating it yields CASSQEGTSGYYNEQFF.

The chain recombines TRBV7-6 with TRBJ2-3; TRBD1 agrees at 10 bases. CDR1 and CDR2 (germline): SGHVS, FNYEAQ. The ends lost 6 bases at V and 5 bases at J; junction bases unmatched: 14. This CDR3 spans 17 amino acids. The CDR3 DNA follows: TGTGCCAGCAGTCATCGGAAAGGACAGGGGGGATTAGATACGCAGTATTTT. This sequence encodes CASSHRKGQGGLDTQYF.

V usage is TRBV27 and J usage is TRBJ1-5, with unresolved D. V was pared by 5 bases and J by 3 bases, with 11 bases between. In germline, CDR1 is MNHEY, CDR2 SMNVEV (reference sequence). This CDR3 is built from 14 residues. The CDR3 loop reads CASSPTGYNQPQHF. The CDR3 region has the DNA TGTGCCAGCAGTCCCACGGGCTACAATCAGCCCCAGCATTTT.

The chain links TRBV7-7 to TRBJ2-2, with 9 bases identical to TRBD2. The germline gives CDR1 SSHAT, CDR2 FNYEAQ (reference sequence). With 2 bases clipped from V and 4 bases from J, the junction kept 14 bases outside the gene matches. The CDR3 length is 19 residues. The DNA of the CDR3 is TGTGCCAGCAGCTTATTACTAGCGGGCCCTACAAGGGGCACCGGGGAGCTGTTTTTT. This sequence encodes CASSLLLAGPTRGTGELFF.

J is TRBJ2-7 and V is TRBV5-1, with D tentatively TRBD1 (5 bases). CDR3 length: 16 amino acids. The germline V and J ends were trimmed by 3 bases and 0 bases, with 16 bases remaining between them. Germline loops: CDR1 SGHRS, CDR2 YFSETQ. This CDR3 reads CASSWDTGRSSYEQYF. The CDR3 DNA follows: TGCGCCAGCAGCTGGGATACAGGAAGGAGCTCCTACGAGCAGTACTTC.

The chain joins TRBV18 to TRBJ2-7; 9 bases are shared with TRBD1. The CDR3 has 18 residues. Germline V lookup: CDR1 KGHSH, CDR2 LQKENI. The junction had 14 bases not matched to a gene; V was cut back by 3 bases and J by 2 bases. The CDR3 DNA reads TGTGCCAGCTCACCGGCGGCCGGGGACAGGGAAGCACCCTACGAGCAGTACTTC. Its translation is CASSPAAGDREAPYEQYF.

V usage is TRBV9 and J usage is TRBJ1-1; the D gene is possibly TRBD1 (6 bases). Between the trimmed V and J ends, which lost 4 bases and 1 base, there was a span of 14 bases. CDR3 length: 15 residues. The germline gives CDR1 SGDLS, CDR2 YYNGEE. The CDR3 region has the DNA TGTGCCAGCAGCCCACCTGGGGGCGGGAACACTGAAGCTTTCTTT. Its protein is CASSPPGGGNTEAFF. Complete variable domain (other parts from reference TRBV9 and TRBJ1-1): DSGVTQTPKHLITATGQRVTLRCSPRSGDLSVYWYQQSLDQGLQFLIQYYNGEERAKGNILERFSAQQFPDLHSELNLSSLELGDSALYFCASSPPGGGNTEAFFGQGTRLTVV.

The chain combines TRBV27 with TRBJ1-3, with D possibly matching TRBD1 (6 bases). Trimming stripped 9 bases from V and 4 bases from J, with 16 bases between. The germline gives CDR1 MNHEY, CDR2 SMNVEV (reference sequence). This CDR3 contains 14 residues. The CDR3 DNA is TGTGCCAGTAGAGCCAGGGGACCCGGAAACACCATATATTTT. Encoded protein: CASRARGPGNTIYF.

Remarks on this clone: Different DNA sequences within this sample yield the same CDR3. The gene calls are TRBV29-1 and TRBJ2-2; 9 positions match TRBD2. Trimming removed 4 bases from V and 0 bases from J; junction bases left unmatched: 0. Germline V gene data show CDR1 as SQVTM and CDR2 as ANQGSEA. This CDR3 has 14 residues. The CDR3 DNA is TGCAGCGTTGGACTAGCGGCGAACACCGGGGAGCTGTTTTTT. This codes for CSVGLAANTGELFF.

This clone appeared once. The chain couples TRBV27 to TRBJ2-1, with 9 bases aligning to TRBD2. Trimming cost V 4 bases and J 5 bases; bases outside gene matches: 3. The germline gives CDR1 MNHEY, CDR2 SMNVEV (reference sequence). This CDR3 has 14 amino acids. Here the CDR3 reads CASSSGLAHNEQFF. The CDR3 DNA follows: TGTGCCAGCAGTTCGGGACTAGCTCACAATGAGCAGTTCTTC.

The rearrangement uses TRBV9 and TRBJ1-2, with D unclear. The CDR3 is 16 residues long. The V end was cut by 0 bases, the J end by 0 bases, with 12 bases between. Germline loops: CDR1 SGDLS, CDR2 YYNGEE. The CDR3 region is CASSVEAVKANYGYTF. CDR3 nucleotides: TGTGCCAGCAGCGTAGAGGCAGTGAAAGCTAACTATGGCTACACCTTC.

This sequence joins TRBV30 and TRBJ1-2; D might be TRBD1 (6 bases). V shed 3 bases and J shed 8 bases, with 16 bases lying between them. Germline loops: CDR1 GTSNPN, CDR2 SVGIG (reference sequence). The CDR3 is made up of 13 amino acids. The CDR3 here is CAWSDRLLGGYTF. The CDR3 region has the DNA TGTGCCTGGAGCGACAGGTTATTGGGAGGCTACACCTTC.

The gene calls are TRBV30 and TRBJ2-1; TRBD1 might be the D (5 bases). Germline values: CDR1 GTSNPN, CDR2 SVGIG (reference sequence). This CDR3 comprises 10 residues. V was trimmed by 8 bases and J by 5 bases, leaving 7 bases between them. CDR3: CAQGNNEQFF. In nucleotides, the CDR3 is TGTGCCCAGGGAAACAATGAGCAGTTCTTC.

The gene calls are TRBV7-9 and TRBJ1-5; 9 bases fit TRBD1. V shed 5 bases and J 11 bases; nucleotides not matched to a gene: 4. Germline V CDR1 and CDR2: SEHNR, FQNEAQ (reference sequence). The CDR3 has 12 amino acids. CDR3 sequence: CASSSRDRAQHF. DNA for the CDR3: TGTGCCAGCAGCAGCCGGGACAGGGCCCAGCATTTT. The full variable domain, in which reference TRBV7-9 and TRBJ1-5 provide the parts outside the CDR3, is DTGVSQNPRHKITKRGQNVTFRCDPISEHNRLYWYRQTLGQGPEFLTYFQNEAQLEKSRLLSDRFSAERPKGSFSTLEIQRTEQGDSAMYLCASSSRDRAQHFGDGTRLSIL.